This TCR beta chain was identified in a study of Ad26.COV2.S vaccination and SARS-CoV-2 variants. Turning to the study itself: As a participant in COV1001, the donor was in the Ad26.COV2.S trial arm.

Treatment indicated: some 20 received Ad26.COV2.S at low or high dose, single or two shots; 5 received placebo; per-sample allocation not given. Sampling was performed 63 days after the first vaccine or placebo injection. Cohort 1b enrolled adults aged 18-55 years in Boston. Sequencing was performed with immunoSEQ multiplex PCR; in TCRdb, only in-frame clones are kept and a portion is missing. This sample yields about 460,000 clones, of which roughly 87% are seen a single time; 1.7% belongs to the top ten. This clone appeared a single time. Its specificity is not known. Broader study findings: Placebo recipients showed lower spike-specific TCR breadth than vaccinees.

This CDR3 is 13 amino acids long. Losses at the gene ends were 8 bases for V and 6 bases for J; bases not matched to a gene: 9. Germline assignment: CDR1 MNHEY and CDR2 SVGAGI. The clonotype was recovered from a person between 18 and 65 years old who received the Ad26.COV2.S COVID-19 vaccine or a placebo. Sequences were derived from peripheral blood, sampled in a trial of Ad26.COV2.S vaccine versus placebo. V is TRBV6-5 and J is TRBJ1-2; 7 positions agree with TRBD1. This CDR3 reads CASGYSTGNGYTF. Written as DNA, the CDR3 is TGTGCCAGCGGCTACTCGACAGGGAATGGCTACACCTTC.